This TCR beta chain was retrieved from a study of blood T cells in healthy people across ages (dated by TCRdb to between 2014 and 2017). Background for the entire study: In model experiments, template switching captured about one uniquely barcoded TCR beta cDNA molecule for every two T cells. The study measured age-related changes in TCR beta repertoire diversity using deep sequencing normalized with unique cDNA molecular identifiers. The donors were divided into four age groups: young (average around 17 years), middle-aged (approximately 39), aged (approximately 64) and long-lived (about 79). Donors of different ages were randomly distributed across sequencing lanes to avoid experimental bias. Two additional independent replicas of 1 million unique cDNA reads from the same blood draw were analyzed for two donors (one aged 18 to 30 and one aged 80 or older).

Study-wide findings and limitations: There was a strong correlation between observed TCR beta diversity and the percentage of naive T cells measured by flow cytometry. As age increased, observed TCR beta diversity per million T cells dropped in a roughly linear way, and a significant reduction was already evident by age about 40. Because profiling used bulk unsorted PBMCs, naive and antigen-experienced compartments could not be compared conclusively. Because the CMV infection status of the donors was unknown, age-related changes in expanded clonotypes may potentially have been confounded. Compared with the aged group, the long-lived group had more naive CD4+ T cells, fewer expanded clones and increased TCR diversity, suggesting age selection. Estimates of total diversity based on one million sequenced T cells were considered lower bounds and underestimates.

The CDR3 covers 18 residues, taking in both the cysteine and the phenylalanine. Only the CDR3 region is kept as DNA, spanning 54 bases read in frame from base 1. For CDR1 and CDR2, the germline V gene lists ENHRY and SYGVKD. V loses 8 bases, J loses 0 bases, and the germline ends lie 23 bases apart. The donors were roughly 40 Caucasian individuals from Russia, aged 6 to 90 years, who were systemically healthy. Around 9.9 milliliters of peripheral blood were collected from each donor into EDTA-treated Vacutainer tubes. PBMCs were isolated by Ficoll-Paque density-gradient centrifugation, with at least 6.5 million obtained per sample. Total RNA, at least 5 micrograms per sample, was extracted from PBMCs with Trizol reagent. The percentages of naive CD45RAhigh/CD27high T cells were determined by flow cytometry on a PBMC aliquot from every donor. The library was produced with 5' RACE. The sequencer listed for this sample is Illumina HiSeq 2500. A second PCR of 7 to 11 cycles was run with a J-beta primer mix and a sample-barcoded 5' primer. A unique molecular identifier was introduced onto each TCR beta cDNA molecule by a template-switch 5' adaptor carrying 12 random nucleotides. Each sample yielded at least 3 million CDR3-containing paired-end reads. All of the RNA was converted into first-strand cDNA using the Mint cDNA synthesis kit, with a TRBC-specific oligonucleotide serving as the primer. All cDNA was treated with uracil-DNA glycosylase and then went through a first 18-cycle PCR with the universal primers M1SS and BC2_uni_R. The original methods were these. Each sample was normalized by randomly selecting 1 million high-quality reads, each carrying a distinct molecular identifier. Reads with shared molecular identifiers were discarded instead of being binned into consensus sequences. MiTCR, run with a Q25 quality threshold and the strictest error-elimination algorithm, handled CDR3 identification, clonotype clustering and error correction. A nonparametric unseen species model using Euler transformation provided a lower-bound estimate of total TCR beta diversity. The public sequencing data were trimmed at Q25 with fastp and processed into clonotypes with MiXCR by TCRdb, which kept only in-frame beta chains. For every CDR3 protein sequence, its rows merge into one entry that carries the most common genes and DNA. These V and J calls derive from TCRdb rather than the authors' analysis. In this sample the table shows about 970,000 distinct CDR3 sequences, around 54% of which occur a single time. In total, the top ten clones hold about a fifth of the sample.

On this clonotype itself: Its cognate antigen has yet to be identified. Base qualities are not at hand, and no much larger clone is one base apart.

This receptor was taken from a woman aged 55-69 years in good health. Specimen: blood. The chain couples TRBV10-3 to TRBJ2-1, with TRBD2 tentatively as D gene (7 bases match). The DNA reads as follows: TGTGCCATCGCGGGGGTATCTAGCGCGACAGGCTCCTACAATGAGCAGTTCTTC. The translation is CAIAGVSSATGSYNEQFF.